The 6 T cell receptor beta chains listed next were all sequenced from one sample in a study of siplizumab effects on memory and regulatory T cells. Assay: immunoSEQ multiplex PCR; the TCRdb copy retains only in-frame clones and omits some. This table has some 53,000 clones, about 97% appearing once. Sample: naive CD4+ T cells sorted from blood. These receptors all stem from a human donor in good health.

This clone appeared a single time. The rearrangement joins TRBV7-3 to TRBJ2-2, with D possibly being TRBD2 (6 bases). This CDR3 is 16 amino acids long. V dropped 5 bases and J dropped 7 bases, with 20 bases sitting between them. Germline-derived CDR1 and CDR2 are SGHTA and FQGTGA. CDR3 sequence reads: CASSPREAGRGGELFF. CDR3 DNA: TGTGCCAGCAGCCCTCGTGAAGCGGGCCGGGGCGGGGAGCTGTTTTTT.

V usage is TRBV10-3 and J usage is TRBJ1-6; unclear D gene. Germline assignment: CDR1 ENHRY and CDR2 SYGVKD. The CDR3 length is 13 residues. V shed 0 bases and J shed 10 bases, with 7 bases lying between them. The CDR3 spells CAISESLYSPLHF. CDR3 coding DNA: TGTGCCATCAGTGAGTCTCTGTACTCACCCCTCCACTTT.

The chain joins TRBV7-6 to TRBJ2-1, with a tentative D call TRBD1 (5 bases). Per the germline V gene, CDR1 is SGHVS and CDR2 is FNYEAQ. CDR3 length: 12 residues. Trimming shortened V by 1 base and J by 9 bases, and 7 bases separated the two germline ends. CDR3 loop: CASSLGGGEQFF. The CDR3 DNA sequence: TGTGCCAGCAGCTTAGGGGGCGGTGAGCAGTTCTTC.

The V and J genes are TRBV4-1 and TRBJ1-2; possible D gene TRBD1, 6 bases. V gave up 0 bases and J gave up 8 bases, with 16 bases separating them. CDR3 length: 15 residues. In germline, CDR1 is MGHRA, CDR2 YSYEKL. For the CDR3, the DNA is TGCGCCAGCAGCCAAGAGGCGGGGGCCCTCGGAGGCTACACCTTC. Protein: CASSQEAGALGGYTF.

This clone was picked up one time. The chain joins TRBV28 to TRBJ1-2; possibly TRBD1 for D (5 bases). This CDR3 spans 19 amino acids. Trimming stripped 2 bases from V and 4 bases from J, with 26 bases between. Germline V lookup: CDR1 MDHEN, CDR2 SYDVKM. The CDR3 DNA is TGTGCCAGCAGTTTACTACTATTTAGGGACCGATATAACCTCTATGGCTACACCTTC. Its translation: CASSLLLFRDRYNLYGYTF.

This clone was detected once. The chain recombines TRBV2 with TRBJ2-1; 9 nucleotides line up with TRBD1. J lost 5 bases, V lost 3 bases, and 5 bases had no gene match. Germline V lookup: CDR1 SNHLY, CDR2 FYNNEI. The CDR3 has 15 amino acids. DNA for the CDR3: TGTGCCAGCAGTGACCCGGGACAGGGTCACAATGAGCAGTTCTTC. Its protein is CASSDPGQGHNEQFF.